The present T cell receptor (beta chain) was sequenced within a study of T cell responses to AZD1222 COVID-19 vaccine. The study's findings and limits: Baseline serology detected seropositivity in only six AZD1222 recipients.

CDR1 is KGHSH and CDR2 is LQKENI in the germline V gene. The V end was cut by 3 bases, the J end by 6 bases, with 14 bases between. The CDR3 loop spans 14 amino acids. This table comes from immunoSEQ multiplex PCR, and its TCRdb copy is limited to in-frame clones, with some not included. Counted here are some 170,000 clones, about 92% occurring once; the ten biggest clones make up about 1.1%. In regard to this clone: The antigen is unknown.

Second-dose intervals of approximately 4 or approximately 12 weeks were pooled. Source: peripheral blood, taken 28 days after the second AZD1222 dose. The chain recombines TRBV18 with TRBJ1-2, with D possibly matching TRBD1 (6 bases). This clonotype was obtained from an adult who received the AZD1222 COVID-19 vaccine. For the CDR3, the DNA is TGTGCCAGCTCACCCCTACAGGGCGGGGATGGCTACACCTTC. This sequence encodes CASSPLQGGDGYTF.